This paragraph covers one TCR beta chain sequence. Its target is not known. Healthy people donating bone marrow made up the donors. Amplification used 60 Vbeta primers and 13 Jbeta primers. The repertoire was sequenced with immunoSEQ multiplex PCR; TCRdb's copy has only in-frame clones and lacks some. This table lists around 140,000 clones. The data were obtained in a study of cytomegalovirus exposure and HLA in healthy donors. On the study more broadly: Sequencing of 150 million to 200 million T cells in an earlier analysis found around 100 million unique TCR beta sequences. Early on, a data release was issued that held roughly 84 million unique TCRs from HLA-typed donors.

The CDR3 has 15 residues. Per germline, CDR1 SEHNR and CDR2 FQNEAQ (reference sequence). Trimming took 5 bases from V and 4 from J; bases not matched to a gene: 7. Study outcomes and limitations: In an earlier analysis, productive rearrangement rates for most beta V segments clustered near 87% or 30%.

The J gene is TRBJ2-2, the V gene TRBV7-9; 7 bases line up with TRBD1. The clonotype was recovered from a woman between 40 and 50 years old in good health and CMV-seropositive. The sequenced sample was PBMCs. CDR3 in amino acids: CASSMGQLVTGELFF. The CDR3 DNA reads TGTGCCAGCAGCATGGGACAGTTGGTCACCGGGGAGCTGTTTTTT. The full variable domain, rest sourced from reference TRBV7-9 and TRBJ2-2, is DTGVSQNPRHKITKRGQNVTFRCDPISEHNRLYWYRQTLGQGPEFLTYFQNEAQLEKSRLLSDRFSAERPKGSFSTLEIQRTEQGDSAMYLCASSMGQLVTGELFFGEGSRLTVL.